This entry describes one TCR beta chain. Its antigen is unknown. No base-level quality is on record; no much larger clone is a single base apart. What the time point label conveys for this sample: patch test 1, 2 weeks after DPC sensitization. The treatment or condition tag for this specimen amounts to: therapeutic diphenylcyclopropenone sensitization with weekly scalp DPC. At every patch-test visit, the blood draw took place before the patch test was put on. To be eligible, patients had to be aged 18 to 70, diagnosed with alopecia and judged suitable for DPC therapy, while pregnant patients were excluded. Unfractionated whole blood was collected in Tempus Blood RNA tubes, and total RNA was extracted from that blood. The library was made by RACE. Sequenced on a NextSeq 500. During library preparation, unique molecular identifiers were attached to individual cDNA molecules so that TCRs could be counted quantitatively and reproducibly. Both TCR alpha and TCR beta chains were sequenced from each blood RNA sample. On the authors' methods: Samples had a median of about 90,000 TCRs, with a range from roughly 20,000 to 690,600. V, J and CDR3 annotation of the TCR reads was carried out using the Decombinator software suite. For PS versus PT1 abundance plots, all samples were subsampled to the same number of TCRs (28,000). TCRs were defined as expanded if absent before sensitization and observed at least eight times at the 2-week time point. Clones were called with MiXCR by TCRdb after fastp trimmed the public reads at Q25, and only in-frame beta chains were retained. Each record represents a unique CDR3 protein, reported with the most common genes and DNA among its rows. TCRdb's processing, not the authors' own work, is the source of the V and J calls. In all, the sample holds roughly 120,000 distinct CDR3 sequences, and 12% to 15% of those were seen once. About 0.85% of the sample lies in the top ten.

This sample is part of a study of human T cells and chemical hapten exposure (dated by TCRdb to the early 2020s). Regarding the complete study: For sensitization, 2% DPC in acetone was applied to a 2 cm by 2 cm area of upper inner arm skin. Throughout the study period of 20 to 30 weeks, patients also received therapeutic DPC doses to the scalp every week. Patch testing on the upper back used Finn chambers containing 0.01% DPC, with scoring done after 6 days according to International Contact Dermatitis Research Group standards. Alopecia areata with under or over 50% scalp involvement, alopecia totalis and alopecia universalis were represented in the patient cohort, which was mostly female. Libraries were pooled for sequencing, and variation in per-sample TCR yields was attributed mainly to small differences in library volumes within the pool. Peripheral blood TCR repertoire changes were tracked in vivo in alopecia patients during primary and secondary sensitization to the hapten diphenylcyclopropenone (DPC). Blood samples were taken from patients before sensitization (week 0) and at 2, 6 and about 24 weeks after DPC sensitization. About 30 alopecia patients provided blood for TCR sequencing at one to four time points (pre-sensitization, 2, 6 and 24 weeks).

V is reduced by 7 bases and J by 3 bases, leaving a spacing of 13 bases between them. CDR3 length: 12 amino acids, cysteine to phenylalanine. This entry keeps only the CDR3 DNA: 36 bases, framed from base 1. CDR1 SQVTM and CDR2 ANQGSEA are derived from the germline V gene. General findings and caveats noted by the study authors: Because every patient had alopecia, a presumed autoimmune disease, the patients' immune response might differ from that of healthy individuals. After repeated subsampling, changes were observed in the strength of the expansion versus patch-test correlation and in the threshold at which the correlation became significant. Compared with pre-sensitization or healthy control sets, expanded TCRs formed significantly more large CDR3 similarity clusters, which is consistent with antigen-driven responses. A positive correlation was found between the number of PT1 expanded TCRs and patch test score, with significance reached at thresholds 8, 16 and 32 but not 4. No change with DPC sensitization was found in the number of TCRs above 1 in 1000 frequency, and no evidence of global repertoire structure alterations was found.

This sequence was found in a man aged 18-30 years with alopecia areata. Some clones in this sample may be carry-over from other donors' samples. The sequencing here drew on whole blood, taken in connection with sensitization to the hapten diphenylcyclopropenone (DPC). The V gene is TRBV29-1 and the J gene is TRBJ2-7; the D element might be TRBD1 or TRBD2, as each aligns at 5 bases. CDR3 reads: CSATGTYYEQYF. The nucleotide sequence reads as follows: TGCAGCGCTACCGGGACGTACTACGAGCAGTACTTC.